This is a list of T cell receptor beta chains from one sample in a study of T-cell memory formation after mild COVID-19. TCRdb re-called the 5' RACE reads through MiXCR, storing one row per CDR3 protein. The table records 120,000 to 150,000 distinct CDR3 sequences, 11% to 15% of them present only once. The sample comprised PBMCs or a T cell subset sorted from them (not recorded which). Every receptor here comes from an adult woman who had mild COVID-19 (a few samples of this study predate the infection). Cell type and time point are not known. Both conserved end residues are part of each CDR3. The D gene is left open where the match is weak. Clone size is not always given. Where it is, it says once, few, many or a class for expanded clones.

clone_size cdr3_length j_call d_call v_call cdr3_nt cdr3_aa
. 17 TRBJ2-1 . TRBV11-2 TGTGCCAGCAGCTTAGATCCCCCGGGTAGCTCCTACAATGAGCAGTTCTTC CASSLDPPGSSYNEQFF
. 13 TRBJ1-2 . TRBV4-1 TGCGCCAGCAGCCCGTCAGGGAACCATGGCTACACCTTC CASSPSGNHGYTF
. 15 TRBJ2-1 TRBD2 TRBV5-1 TGCGCCAGCATCCCCACTAGCGGGGGGAACAATGAGCAGTTCTTC CASIPTSGGNNEQFF
few 13 TRBJ2-7 . TRBV20-1 TGCAGTGCTAGTCCACGGAGCTCCTACGAGCAGTACTTC CSASPRSSYEQYF
. 18 TRBJ2-1 TRBD2 TRBV5-5 TGTGCCAGCAGCCCACGAGTGAGCGGGAGAGTGCCCGGCAATGAGCAGTTCTTC CASSPRVSGRVPGNEQFF
. 16 TRBJ2-7 TRBD2 TRBV20-1 TGCAGTGCTAGAGATCCCGCTAGCGGGTCCTCCTACGAGCAGTACTTC CSARDPASGSSYEQYF
. 14 TRBJ1-1 TRBD1 TRBV5-1 TGCGCCAGCAGCCTCGGGGAGGGGGCGACTGAAGCTTTCTTT CASSLGEGATEAFF
once 15 TRBJ1-4 . TRBV2 TGTGCCAGCAGTGAGAGGGATCGGACTAATGAAAAACTGTTTTTT CASSERDRTNEKLFF
many 14 TRBJ2-1 TRBD2 TRBV30 TGTGCCCAGAAACGGGGGGGCCGGTACAATGAGCAGTTCTTC CAQKRGGRYNEQFF
few 19 TRBJ1-3 . TRBV12-3/TRBV12-4 TGTGCCAGCAGTTCGTCCCATCGATTAGTACGCCTCTCTGGAAACACCATATATTTT CASSSSHRLVRLSGNTIYF
few 15 TRBJ1-2 . TRBV9 TGTGCCAGCAGCGTAGCTACCGAATCTAACTATGGCTACACCTTC CASSVATESNYGYTF
few 15 TRBJ2-7 . TRBV7-3 TGTGCCAGCAGCTTAAATGTCGAGTCCTCCTACGAGCAGTACTTC CASSLNVESSYEQYF
few 13 TRBJ1-2 TRBD1 TRBV29-1 TGCAGCGTAAGGGACAGGGACGACTATGGCTACACCTTC CSVRDRDDYGYTF
. 16 TRBJ2-3 . TRBV4-1 TGCGCCAGCAGCCAAGGACGGGGTCTAGGCACAGATACGCAGTATTTT CASSQGRGLGTDTQYF
. 14 TRBJ1-2 . TRBV6-1 TGTGCCAGCAGTGAAATCGCCAGTAACTATGGCTACACCTTC CASSEIASNYGYTF
few 12 TRBJ1-2 . TRBV5-5 TGTGCCAGCAGCGACGGCAGCTATGGCTACACCTTC CASSDGSYGYTF
. 17 TRBJ2-3 TRBD2 TRBV9 TGTGCCAGCAGCGTAGACGTGGCGGGGGTCACCACAGATACGCAGTATTTT CASSVDVAGVTTDTQYF
. 14 TRBJ2-3 TRBD2 TRBV6-4 TGTGCCAGCAGTGCTAGCGGGAGCACAGATACGCAGTATTTT CASSASGSTDTQYF
. 15 TRBJ2-7 TRBD2 TRBV2 TGTGCCAGCTGCTGGCCCAGCGGGGGGACTTACGAGCAGTACTTC CASCWPSGGTYEQYF
few 16 TRBJ2-3 . TRBV20-1 TGCAGTGCTAGAGATAAAGTTCTAGTAGGCACAGATACGCAGTATTTT CSARDKVLVGTDTQYF
. 14 TRBJ1-1 . TRBV5-5 TGTGCCAGCAGCTTGGACAGGATGGGGACTGAAGCTTTCTTT CASSLDRMGTEAFF
few 14 TRBJ1-6 . TRBV5-4 TGTGCCAGCAGCTCTGGCAGGGCGGATTCACCCCTCCACTTT CASSSGRADSPLHF
. 14 TRBJ1-2 TRBD1 TRBV7-9 TGTGCCAGCAGCCCCCTAGGGGGCTACTATGGCTACACCTTC CASSPLGGYYGYTF
. 16 TRBJ1-2 TRBD1 TRBV7-9 TGTGCCAGCAGCTTTCCGCCGAGACAGGGGGCGGGCGGCTACACCTTC CASSFPPRQGAGGYTF
few 12 TRBJ1-1 . TRBV5-1 TGCGCCAGCAGCCACGGGCCCCATGAAGCTTTCTTT CASSHGPHEAFF
. 16 TRBJ2-1 TRBD1 TRBV27 TGTGCCAGCAGATATCTAAGACAGGGGGGGCACAATGAGCAGTTCTTC CASRYLRQGGHNEQFF
. 14 TRBJ2-7 . TRBV7-6 TGTGCCAGCAGCTTAGGACCCGACTCCTACGAGCAGTACTTC CASSLGPDSYEQYF
few 15 TRBJ1-4 . TRBV12-3/TRBV12-4 TGTGCCAGCAGTTTTGTAGGGTCAACTAATGAAAAACTGTTTTTT CASSFVGSTNEKLFF
few 15 TRBJ2-1 TRBD1 TRBV7-2 TGTGCCAGCAGACCCGGGACAGGGGGATACAATGAGCAGTTCTTC CASRPGTGGYNEQFF
. 15 TRBJ2-3 . TRBV19 TGTGCCAGTAGTCTCAGGGTCCTATCGGCGGATACGCAGTATTTT CASSLRVLSADTQYF
few 15 TRBJ2-7 . TRBV15 TGTGCCACCAGCAGAGATACGGGGCAGGGGTATGAGCAGTACTTC CATSRDTGQGYEQYF
few 14 TRBJ2-3 . TRBV7-9 TGTGCCAGCACCTCACCGGGTTGGTCAGATACGCAGTATTTT CASTSPGWSDTQYF
few 15 TRBJ2-7 . TRBV5-1 TGCGCCAGCAGCTTCGGATGGGGGCGATCCTACGAGCAGTACTTC CASSFGWGRSYEQYF
few 17 TRBJ2-1 TRBD2 TRBV4-1 TGCGCCAGCAGCCAAGGACTAGCGGGGGCCGTAGGCGATGAGCAGTTCTTC CASSQGLAGAVGDEQFF
. 15 TRBJ2-7 . TRBV7-9 TGTGCCAGCACCTGGGCGGGAACCCACTGGGCCGAGCAGTACTTC CASTWAGTHWAEQYF
few 15 TRBJ1-2 . TRBV7-9 TGTGCCAGCAGCCTCCCTTTGGGACGGGACTATGGCTACACCTTC CASSLPLGRDYGYTF
few 14 TRBJ2-2 . TRBV4-3 TGCGCCAGCAGCCAAGCCCCCGGGACCGGGGAGCTGTTTTTT CASSQAPGTGELFF
. 15 TRBJ1-1 TRBD1 TRBV5-5 TGTGCCAGCAGCACCGGGACAGGAACGAACACTGAAGCTTTCTTT CASSTGTGTNTEAFF
few 13 TRBJ2-7 . TRBV12-3/TRBV12-4 TGTGCCAGCAGCCTCGACGGGACCTACGAGCAGTACTTC CASSLDGTYEQYF
many 16 TRBJ2-1 TRBD2 TRBV27 TGTGCCAGCAGTTTTACTAGCGGGAGCTCCTACAATGAGCAGTTCTTC CASSFTSGSSYNEQFF
. 14 TRBJ2-7 TRBD1 TRBV14 TGTGCCAGCAGCCACGACAGGGAACGCTACGAGCAGTACTTC CASSHDRERYEQYF
few 13 TRBJ2-5 TRBD1 TRBV30 TGTGCCTGGGAGACAGGGGGACAAGAGACCCAGTACTTC CAWETGGQETQYF
many 12 TRBJ2-3 . TRBV7-2 TGTGCCAGCGGGGATCCACGGGATACGCAGTATTTT CASGDPRDTQYF
many 17 TRBJ2-1 TRBD2 TRBV5-1 TGCGCCAGCAGCCCTTGGACTAGCGGGAGGGCCGACAATGAGCAGTTCTTC CASSPWTSGRADNEQFF
. 13 TRBJ1-5 . TRBV7-3 TGTGCCAGCAGCGTAACAGGGAGTCAGCCCCAGCATTTT CASSVTGSQPQHF
few 15 TRBJ1-5 . TRBV5-8 TGTGCCAGCAGTATGTGGGAGGGGAGCAATCAGCCCCAGCATTTT CASSMWEGSNQPQHF
few 14 TRBJ2-2 . TRBV9 TGTGCCAGCAGGGGAAACTCTGGGGGCGGGGAGCTGTTTTTT CASRGNSGGGELFF
medium-sized 16 TRBJ2-7 . TRBV11-2 TGTGCCAGCAGCCCCAAAGTGAGGGATAGCTCCTACGAGCAGTACTTC CASSPKVRDSSYEQYF
. 16 TRBJ1-1 TRBD1 TRBV7-9 TGTGCCAGCAGCTCCACCCGGAACAGGGGATTGCCTGAAGCTTTCTTT CASSSTRNRGLPEAFF
few 14 TRBJ2-7 . TRBV15 TGTGCCACCAGCCCCCGCGGAAGCTCCTACGAGCAGTACTTC CATSPRGSSYEQYF